Each of the 32 T cell receptor beta chains below was sequenced from the same sample in a study of vaccination effects on CD4 cells after COVID-19. These TCRs' antigens remain unknown. ViraFEST expansion of antigen-specific CD4+ T cells with viral peptide pools preceded sequencing. Researchers isolated CD4+ T cells once roughly ten days of culture had elapsed. Negative nucleocapsid antibody tests before and after vaccination confirmed no previous SARS-CoV-2 infection. Profiled with immunoSEQ multiplex PCR; TCRdb holds only in-frame clones, not every one. The profile shows 55,000 to 75,000 clones, around 72% of them singletons. Specimen: CD4+ T cells from PBMCs cultured with HCoV-OC43 spike peptides, collected before COVID-19 vaccination. Subset given: HCoV-OC43 spike overlapping peptide pool stimulation. The origin of the receptors is a human donor who received a COVID-19 vaccine.

The genes are TRBV10-3 and TRBJ1-6, with 8 bases lining up with TRBD1. The CDR3 consists of 14 residues. J lost 5 bases, V lost 7 bases, and 4 bases had no gene match. The germline V gene has CDR1 ENHRY and CDR2 SYGVKD. The CDR3 coding sequence is TGTGCCATCAAGGAGGACAGGGATAATTCACCCCTCCACTTT. This encodes CAIKEDRDNSPLHF.

The gene calls are TRBV5-1 and TRBJ1-4; 10 bases match TRBD1. CDR3 length: 14 amino acids. J lost 7 bases, V lost 4 bases, and 4 bases had no gene match. The germline V gene encodes CDR1 SGHRS and CDR2 YFSETQ. The CDR3 loop reads CASSTTGGSEKLFF. DNA of the CDR3: TGCGCCAGCAGCACGACAGGGGGCAGTGAAAAACTGTTTTTT.

This clone was counted between two and nine times. The J gene is TRBJ2-2, the V gene TRBV30, with D maybe TRBD1 (6 bases). CDR3 length: 14 amino acids. Trimming took off 2 bases at V and 4 bases at J, with 11 bases between the two ends. Germline V lookup: CDR1 GTSNPN, CDR2 SVGIG (reference sequence). The chain's CDR3 is CAWSIAGVTGELFF. The CDR3 nucleotides are TGTGCCTGGAGTATCGCAGGGGTCACCGGGGAGCTGTTTTTT.

The table lists this clone with a few counts. The chain joins TRBV18 to TRBJ2-7; a possible D gene is TRBD1 (6 bases). CDR1 KGHSH and CDR2 LQKENI come from the germline V gene. This CDR3 comprises 15 residues. V lost 3 bases to trimming and J lost 4 bases, with 16 bases between them. The CDR3 DNA reads as TGTGCCAGCTCACCCTCGGGTCAGGGGTGGTACGAGCAGTACGTC. This sequence encodes CASSPSGQGWYEQYV.

This sequence joins TRBV7-3 and TRBJ1-6; the match to TRBD1 covers 7 bases. Germline V gene sequence: CDR1 SGHTA, CDR2 FQGTGA. Trimming removed 3 bases from V and 7 bases from J; junction bases left unmatched: 6. The CDR3 length is 15 residues. DNA for the CDR3: TGTGCCAGCAGCTTCAGCGACAGGGCAAATTCACCCCTCCACTTT. This gives the protein CASSFSDRANSPLHF.

This clone occurred once. This sequence joins TRBV18 and TRBJ1-1, with 7 bases aligning to TRBD1. The CDR3 has 16 residues. V lost 5 bases, J lost 1 base, and 10 bases stayed unmatched. Looked up from germline, CDR1 is KGHSH and CDR2 is LQKENI. DNA for the CDR3: TGTGCCAGCTCATTAGCCGCAGGGGGATCGAACACTGAAGCTTTCTTT. Translating it yields CASSLAAGGSNTEAFF.

This chain connects TRBV6-6 to TRBJ2-1, with 7 bases lining up with TRBD1. The CDR3 runs to 15 residues. Germline V gene data show CDR1 as MNHNY and CDR2 as SVGAGI (reference sequence). J lost 4 bases, V lost 5 bases, and 8 bases had no gene match. The chain's CDR3 is CASSPTGTAYNEQFF. The CDR3, as DNA: TGTGCCAGCAGTCCAACAGGGACAGCTTACAATGAGCAGTTCTTC.

The chain carries TRBV2 and TRBJ2-5; D is perhaps TRBD2 (5 bases). The V gene's germline CDR1 is SNHLY and CDR2 FYNNEI. The V gene lost 7 bases and the J gene lost 4 bases, with 16 bases spanning the gap. The CDR3 runs to 14 residues. The CDR3 protein is CASTQATSVETQYF. The CDR3 DNA reads TGTGCCAGCACGCAGGCTACTAGTGTAGAGACCCAGTACTTC. The whole variable domain, remainder taken from reference TRBV2 and TRBJ2-5, is EPEVTQTPSHQVTQMGQEVILRCVPISNHLYFYWYRQILGQKVEFLVSFYNNEISEKSEIFDDQFSVERPDGSNFTLKIRSTKLEDSAMYFCASTQATSVETQYFGPGTRLLVL.

V is TRBV7-8 and J is TRBJ1-4, with a tentative D call TRBD1 (6 bases). Trimming left V 0 bases short and J 14 bases short, with 16 bases between. This CDR3 comprises 14 residues. Germline CDR1 reads SGHVS; CDR2 reads FQNEAQ. CDR3 residues: CASSLASAGAALFF. CDR3 DNA sequence: TGTGCCAGCAGCTTAGCTTCTGCGGGGGCAGCCCTGTTTTTT.

V gene TRBV5-1 combines with J gene TRBJ2-3, with TRBD2 identical over 11 bases. CDR1 and CDR2 (germline): SGHRS, YFSETQ. This CDR3 region has 17 residues. V lost 3 bases to trimming and J lost 2 bases; unmatched junction nucleotides: 8. Here the CDR3 DNA reads TGCGCCAGCAGCTCGCCGGGACTAGCGGAGTTCACAGATACGCAGTATTTT. This sequence encodes CASSSPGLAEFTDTQYF. The full variable domain, completed using reference TRBV5-1 and TRBJ2-3, is KAGVTQTPRYLIKTRGQQVTLSCSPISGHRSVSWYQQTPGQGLQFLFEYFSETQRNKGNFPGRFSGRQFSNSRSEMNVSTLELGDSALYLCASSSPGLAEFTDTQYFGPGTRLTVL.

The CDR3 sequence: CASSFNGGEETQYF. As DNA, the CDR3 is TGCGCCAGCAGCTTTAACGGGGGCGAAGAGACCCAGTACTTC. J is TRBJ2-5 and V is TRBV5-1; D tentatively fits TRBD1 or TRBD2 (6 bases each). V was clipped by 2 bases and J by 3 bases, with 11 bases between them. CDR1 is SGHRS, CDR2 YFSETQ, per germline. The CDR3 totals 14 residues.

V is TRBV5-5 and J is TRBJ1-1, with D perhaps matching TRBD1 (6 bases). The germline CDR1 and CDR2 sequences are SGHKS and YYEKEE (reference sequence). The V gene lost 4 bases and the J gene lost 1 base, with 14 bases spanning the gap. This CDR3 has 15 amino acids. The CDR3 is CASSNYRDWNTEAFF. CDR3 DNA sequence: TGTGCCAGCAGCAATTACAGGGATTGGAACACTGAAGCTTTCTTT.

This clone was counted a single time. The V and J genes are TRBV7-3 and TRBJ2-5; D unresolved. Germline values: CDR1 SGHTA, CDR2 FQGTGA. The V and J ends lost 0 bases and 5 bases respectively, with 7 bases between them. The length of the CDR3 is 13 residues. CDR3 sequence (DNA): TGTGCCAGCAGCTTAACGGCATTCGAGACCCAGTACTTC. The encoded protein is CASSLTAFETQYF.

This chain uses TRBV6-1 with TRBJ1-1; tentative D call: TRBD1 (5 bases). This CDR3 has 14 residues. Deletions cut 3 bases from V and 4 bases from J, with 12 bases between. From germline, CDR1 is MNHNS and CDR2 SASEGT. The CDR3 region is CASSDPGTFTEAFF. The CDR3, as DNA: TGTGCCAGCAGTGACCCCGGGACGTTCACTGAAGCTTTCTTT.

A few counts support this clone. V usage is TRBV7-8 and J usage is TRBJ1-2; perhaps TRBD1 as D (5 bases). CDR1 and CDR2 (germline): SGHVS, FQNEAQ. CDR3 length: 11 amino acids. The V and J ends lost 6 bases and 8 bases respectively, with 10 bases between them. The chain's CDR3 is CASREGMGYTF. The CDR3 bases are TGTGCCAGCAGAGAGGGGATGGGCTACACCTTC.

The chain carries TRBV6-2 or TRBV6-3 and TRBJ2-7; 9 nucleotides align to TRBD1. The CDR3 has 15 amino acids. The V gene end was trimmed by 6 bases and the J gene end by 3 bases; junction bases not matched to a gene: 9. Per germline, CDR1 MNHEY and CDR2 SVGEGT. The CDR3 region is CASSHPPGQGYEQYV. In DNA form, the CDR3 reads TGTGCCAGCAGCCACCCCCCGGGACAGGGCTACGAGCAGTACGTC.

The chain recombines TRBV7-2 with TRBJ2-1; D is perhaps TRBD2 (6 bases). With 6 bases removed from V and 6 bases from J, the gap between germline ends came to 12 bases. The length of the CDR3 is 13 residues. Germline CDR1 reads SGHTA; CDR2 reads FQGNSA. The chain's CDR3 is CASRLGGANEQFF. CDR3 sequence (DNA): TGTGCCAGCAGGCTAGGAGGGGCCAATGAGCAGTTCTTC.

The chain couples TRBV29-1 to TRBJ1-1; TRBD1 matches 9 bases. The CDR3 contains 14 residues. The V and J ends lost 8 bases and 2 bases, in that order; junction bases with no gene match: 9. Germline V lookup: CDR1 SQVTM, CDR2 ANQGSEA. The CDR3 region has the DNA TGCAGCTGCCAACAGGGGGCGGGTAACACTGAAGCTTTCTTT. It translates to CSCQQGAGNTEAFF.

The chain combines TRBV5-4 with TRBJ1-6; D not resolved. Per germline, CDR1 SGHNT and CDR2 YYREEE (reference sequence). The CDR3 totals 14 residues. V gave up 3 bases and J gave up 7 bases, with 11 bases separating them. In nucleotides, the CDR3 is TGTGCCAGCAGCTCCGGATCGATCAATTCACCCCTCCACTTT. The encoded protein is CASSSGSINSPLHF.

The rearrangement uses TRBV5-1 and TRBJ1-4; D call uncertain. CDR3 length: 15 amino acids. From germline, CDR1 is SGHRS and CDR2 YFSETQ. Deletions cut 4 bases from V and 0 bases from J, with 10 bases between. The CDR3 DNA follows: TGCGCCAGCAGCCCCGGGATTGCAACTAATGAAAAACTGTTTTTT. Translating it yields CASSPGIATNEKLFF.

This chain connects TRBV28 to TRBJ1-2; D is unclear. Looked up from germline, CDR1 is MDHEN and CDR2 is SYDVKM. V lost 3 bases and J lost 9, with 11 bases in between. This CDR3 comprises 12 residues. The DNA of the CDR3 is TGTGCCAGCAGTTTGGGAGTATCCAGCTACACCTTC. This encodes CASSLGVSSYTF.

This clone came up a few times. The V call is TRBV12-3 or TRBV12-4, the J call TRBJ1-2, with D possibly being TRBD1 (5 bases). The CDR3 contains 13 residues. V lost 5 bases to trimming and J lost 0 bases, with 7 bases between them. CDR3 nucleotides: TGTGCCAGCAGTAAACAGGCTAACTATGGCTACACCTTC. Amino acids: CASSKQANYGYTF.

This chain connects TRBV6-5 to TRBJ1-1; D is undetermined. This CDR3 comprises 13 residues. CDR1 and CDR2 (germline): MNHEY, SVGAGI. V gave up 2 bases and J gave up 7 bases, with 11 bases separating them. The CDR3 DNA follows: TGTGCCAGCAGTTACCGGCCGAGCCTTGAAGCTTTCTTT. It yields the protein CASSYRPSLEAFF.

The V and J genes are TRBV12-5 and TRBJ2-5; possibly TRBD1 for D (6 bases). The V gene lost 2 bases and the J gene lost 1 base, with 8 bases spanning the gap. The CDR3 consists of 14 residues. Germline V gives CDR1 LGHNT, CDR2 FRNRAP. CDR3 nucleotide sequence: TGTGCTAGTGGTTTGTGGACAGTCCAAGAGACCCAGTACTTC. Its translation: CASGLWTVQETQYF.

V is TRBV28 and J is TRBJ1-2, with 10 bases matching TRBD1. Germline V gene sequence: CDR1 MDHEN, CDR2 SYDVKM. Trimming took 6 bases from V and 4 from J; bases not matched to a gene: 5. CDR3 length: 14 residues. The DNA of the CDR3 is TGTGCCAGCAGGGACAGGGGGACTTTCTATGGCTACACCTTC. Protein: CASRDRGTFYGYTF.

This chain joins TRBV30 and TRBJ2-7; D not resolved. Germline assignment: CDR1 GTSNPN and CDR2 SVGIG (reference sequence). The CDR3 extends over 12 amino acids. The germline V and J ends were trimmed by 6 bases and 0 bases, with 9 bases remaining between them. The CDR3, as DNA: TGTGCCTGCGGGTACAGCTCCTACGAGCAGTACGTC. Its translation is CACGYSSYEQYV.

This clone was seen once. The chain is built from TRBV24-1 and TRBJ2-3; 7 positions agree with TRBD1. J gave up 4 bases and V 2 bases, and 5 bases lay outside the gene matches. The length of the CDR3 is 15 residues. Looked up from germline, CDR1 is KGHDR and CDR2 is SFDVKD. The CDR3 region is CATSDSRGPADTQYF. The CDR3 DNA reads TGTGCCACCAGTGATTCAAGGGGGCCGGCAGATACGCAGTATTTT.

This chain links TRBV7-8 with TRBJ1-3; D may be TRBD1 (6 bases). The CDR3 loop spans 16 amino acids. Per germline, CDR1 SGHVS and CDR2 FQNEAQ. V was pared by 1 base and J by 0 bases, with 10 bases between. CDR3 residues: CASSLVGRGSGNTIYF. The CDR3 DNA is TGTGCCAGCAGCTTAGTCGGCAGGGGCTCTGGAAACACCATATATTTT.

This rearrangement joins TRBV2 to TRBJ2-7; tentatively, D is TRBD1 (5 bases). Germline CDR1 is SNHLY and CDR2 is FYNNEI. Trimming left V 1 base short and J 5 bases short, with 21 bases between. This CDR3 has 17 amino acids. CDR3 coding DNA: TGTGCCAGCAGTGAAGGGCATGCCCCAAGGGGTCCTAACGAGCAGTACGTC. Translation gives CASSEGHAPRGPNEQYV.

The chain employs TRBV7-2 and TRBJ1-5, with TRBD1 matching over 8 bases. The J segment lost 3 bases and the V segment lost 5 bases, leaving 6 bases of the junction unmatched. Germline CDR1 and CDR2: SGHTA and FQGNSA. The CDR3 has 15 residues. The CDR3: CASSTQGVPNQPQHF. The CDR3 region has the DNA TGTGCCAGCAGCACACAGGGGGTTCCCAATCAGCCCCAGCATTTT. The full variable domain, with the rest looked up from reference TRBV7-2 and TRBJ1-5, is GAGVSQSPSNKVTEKGKDVELRCDPISGHTALYWYRQSLGQGLEFLIYFQGNSAPDKSGLPSDRFSAERTGGSVSTLTIQRTQQEDSAVYLCASSTQGVPNQPQHFGDGTRLSIL.

The chain uses TRBV27 and TRBJ1-4, with 9 bases lining up with TRBD1. CDR3 length: 15 amino acids. CDR1 is MNHEY and CDR2 is SMNVEV in the germline V gene (reference sequence). Trimming removed 6 bases from V and 8 bases from J; junction bases left unmatched: 10. CDR3 nucleotide sequence: TGTGCCAGCAGCCGGGACAGGGATACAACGGAAAAACTGTTTTTT. Its protein product is CASSRDRDTTEKLFF.

The V and J genes are TRBV10-2 and TRBJ2-4; D gene unclear. This CDR3 is 16 amino acids long. Trimming cost V 3 bases and J 4 bases, with 16 bases left between them. Germline V CDR1 and CDR2: WSHSY, SAAADI. CDR3 DNA: TGCGCCAGCAGTGAACACGACATGGTGCTGAAAAACATTCAGTACTTC. It codes for CASSEHDMVLKNIQYF.